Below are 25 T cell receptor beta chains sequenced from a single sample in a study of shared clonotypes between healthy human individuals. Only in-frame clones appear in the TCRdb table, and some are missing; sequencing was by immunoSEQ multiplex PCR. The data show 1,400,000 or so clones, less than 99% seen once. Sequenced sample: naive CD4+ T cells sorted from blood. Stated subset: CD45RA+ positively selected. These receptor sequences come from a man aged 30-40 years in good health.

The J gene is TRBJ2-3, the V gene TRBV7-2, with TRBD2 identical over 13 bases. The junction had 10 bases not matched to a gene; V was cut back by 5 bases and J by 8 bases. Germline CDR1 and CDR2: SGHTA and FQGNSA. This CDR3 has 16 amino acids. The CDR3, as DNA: TGTGCCAGCAGCCCTCGGACTAGCGGGAGCTTAGGTACGCAGTATTTT. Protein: CASSPRTSGSLGTQYF.

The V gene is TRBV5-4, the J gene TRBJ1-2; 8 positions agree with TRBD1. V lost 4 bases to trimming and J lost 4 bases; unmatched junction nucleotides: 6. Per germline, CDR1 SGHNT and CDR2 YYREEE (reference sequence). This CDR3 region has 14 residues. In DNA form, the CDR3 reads TGTGCCAGCAGCGTCCCCGGGACAGGCTATGGCTACACCTTC. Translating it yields CASSVPGTGYGYTF.

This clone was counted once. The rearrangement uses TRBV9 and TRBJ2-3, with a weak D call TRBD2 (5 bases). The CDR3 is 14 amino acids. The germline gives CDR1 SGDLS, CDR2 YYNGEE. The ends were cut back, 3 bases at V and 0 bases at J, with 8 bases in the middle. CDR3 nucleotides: TGTGCCAGCAGCGGAGCGGCTAGCACAGATACGCAGTATTTT. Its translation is CASSGAASTDTQYF.

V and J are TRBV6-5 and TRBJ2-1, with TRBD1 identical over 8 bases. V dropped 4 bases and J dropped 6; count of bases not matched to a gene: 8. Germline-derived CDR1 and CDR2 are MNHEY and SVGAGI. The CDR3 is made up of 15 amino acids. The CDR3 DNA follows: TGTGCCAGCAGTTCCTTGACAGGGGTTCCCAATGAGCAGTTCTTC. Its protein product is CASSSLTGVPNEQFF.

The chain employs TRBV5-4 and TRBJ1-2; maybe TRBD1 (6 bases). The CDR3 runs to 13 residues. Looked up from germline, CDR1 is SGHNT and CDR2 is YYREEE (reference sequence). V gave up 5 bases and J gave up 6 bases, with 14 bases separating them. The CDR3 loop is CASRSNRVDGYTF. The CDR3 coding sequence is TGTGCCAGCAGGTCAAACAGGGTCGATGGCTACACCTTC.

Here the CDR3 reads CASSKRLAGKYEQYF. The CDR3 DNA follows: TGTGCCAGCAGCAAGAGACTAGCGGGAAAATACGAGCAGTACTTC. The V gene is TRBV21-1, the J gene TRBJ2-7; the table's D call TRBD2 went unverified against the DNA. TRBV21-1 is classified as a pseudogene. The CDR3 sequence is 15 residues long.

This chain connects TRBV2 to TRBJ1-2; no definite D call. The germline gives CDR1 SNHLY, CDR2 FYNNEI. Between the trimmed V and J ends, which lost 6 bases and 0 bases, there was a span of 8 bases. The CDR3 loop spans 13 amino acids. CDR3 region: CASSSSANYGYTF. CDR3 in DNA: TGTGCCAGCAGCTCCTCTGCTAACTATGGCTACACCTTC.

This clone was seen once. CDR3 DNA sequence: TGTGCCTGGAGTGTTTCGTCGGGGAGGGCAGATACGCAGTATTTT. Protein product: CAWSVSSGRADTQYF. The chain couples TRBV30 to TRBJ2-3, with 7 bases that match TRBD2. The CDR3 totals 15 residues. Germline loops: CDR1 GTSNPN, CDR2 SVGIG (reference sequence). V was pared by 0 bases and J by 4 bases, with 7 bases of the junction left unmatched.

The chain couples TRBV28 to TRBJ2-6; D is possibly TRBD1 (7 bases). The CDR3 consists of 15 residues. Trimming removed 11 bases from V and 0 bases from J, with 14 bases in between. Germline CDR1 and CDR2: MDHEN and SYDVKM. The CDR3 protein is CAGQGGDSGANVLTF. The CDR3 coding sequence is TGTGCCGGTCAGGGGGGCGACTCTGGGGCCAACGTCCTGACTTTC.

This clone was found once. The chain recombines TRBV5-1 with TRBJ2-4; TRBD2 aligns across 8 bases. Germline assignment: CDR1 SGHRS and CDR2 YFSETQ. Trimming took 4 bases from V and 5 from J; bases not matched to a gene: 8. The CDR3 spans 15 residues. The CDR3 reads CASSLGLAVENIQYF. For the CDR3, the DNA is TGCGCCAGCAGCCTAGGACTAGCCGTTGAAAACATTCAGTACTTC.

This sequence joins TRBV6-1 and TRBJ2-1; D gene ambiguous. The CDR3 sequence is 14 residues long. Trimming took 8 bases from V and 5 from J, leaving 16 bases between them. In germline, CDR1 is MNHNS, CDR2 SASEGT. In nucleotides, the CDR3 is TGTGCCAGCTTCGGCCACCTGTCGAACAATGAGCAGTTCTTC. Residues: CASFGHLSNNEQFF.

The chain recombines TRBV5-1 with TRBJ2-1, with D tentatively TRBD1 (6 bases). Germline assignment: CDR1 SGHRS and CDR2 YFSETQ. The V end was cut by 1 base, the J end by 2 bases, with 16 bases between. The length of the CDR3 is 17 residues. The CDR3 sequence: CASSLMTGTPTYNEQFF. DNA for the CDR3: TGCGCCAGCAGCTTGATGACCGGGACACCCACCTACAATGAGCAGTTCTTC.

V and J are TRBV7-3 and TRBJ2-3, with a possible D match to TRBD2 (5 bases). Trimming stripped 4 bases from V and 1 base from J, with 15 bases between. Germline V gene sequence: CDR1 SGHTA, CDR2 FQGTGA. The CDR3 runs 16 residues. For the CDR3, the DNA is TGTGCCAGCAGCTCCTTGACGGGGTCCCGCACAGATACGCAGTATTTT. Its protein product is CASSSLTGSRTDTQYF.

The CDR3 DNA is TGTGCCAGCAGCACCACAGGGGCACACTATGGCTACACCTTC. This translates into CASSTTGAHYGYTF. The rearrangement links TRBV28 to TRBJ1-2, with TRBD1 matching over 7 bases. CDR3 length: 14 amino acids. With 6 bases clipped from V and 3 bases from J, the junction kept 7 bases outside the gene matches. Germline CDR1 is MDHEN and CDR2 is SYDVKM.

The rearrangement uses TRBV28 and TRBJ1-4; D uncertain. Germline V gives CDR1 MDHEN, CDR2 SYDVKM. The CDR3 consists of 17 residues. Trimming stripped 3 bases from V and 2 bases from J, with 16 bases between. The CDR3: CASSFSFGLGTNEKLFF. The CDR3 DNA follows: TGTGCCAGCAGTTTTAGTTTCGGTTTAGGGACTAATGAAAAACTGTTTTTT.

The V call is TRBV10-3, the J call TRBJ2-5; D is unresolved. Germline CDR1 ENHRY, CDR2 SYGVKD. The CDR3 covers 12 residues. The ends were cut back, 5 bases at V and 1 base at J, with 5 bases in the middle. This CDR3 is CAISSSQETQYF. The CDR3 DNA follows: TGTGCCATCAGTTCGAGCCAAGAGACCCAGTACTTC.

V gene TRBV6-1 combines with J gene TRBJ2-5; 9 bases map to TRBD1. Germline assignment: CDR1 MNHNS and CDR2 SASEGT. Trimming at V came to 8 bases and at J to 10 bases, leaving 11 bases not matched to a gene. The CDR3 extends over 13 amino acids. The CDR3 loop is CASPNRGRSVQYF. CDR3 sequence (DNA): TGTGCCAGCCCCAACAGGGGGCGCTCGGTCCAGTACTTC.

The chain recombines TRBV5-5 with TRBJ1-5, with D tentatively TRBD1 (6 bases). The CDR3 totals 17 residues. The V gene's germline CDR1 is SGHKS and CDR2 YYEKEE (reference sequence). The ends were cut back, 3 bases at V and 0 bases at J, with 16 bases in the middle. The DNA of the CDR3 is TGTGCCAGCAGCTCGGGGGCAGTTGAATTTAGCAATCAGCCCCAGCATTTT. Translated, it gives CASSSGAVEFSNQPQHF.

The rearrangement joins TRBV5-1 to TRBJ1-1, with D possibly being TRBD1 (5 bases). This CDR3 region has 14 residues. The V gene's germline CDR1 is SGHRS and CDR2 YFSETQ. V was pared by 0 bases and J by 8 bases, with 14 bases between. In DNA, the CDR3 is TGCGCCAGCAGCTTGGACAGACTCGGGGGAGAAGCTTTCTTT. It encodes CASSLDRLGGEAFF. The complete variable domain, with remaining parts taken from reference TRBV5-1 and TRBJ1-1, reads KAGVTQTPRYLIKTRGQQVTLSCSPISGHRSVSWYQQTPGQGLQFLFEYFSETQRNKGNFPGRFSGRQFSNSRSEMNVSTLELGDSALYLCASSLDRLGGEAFFGQGTRLTVV.

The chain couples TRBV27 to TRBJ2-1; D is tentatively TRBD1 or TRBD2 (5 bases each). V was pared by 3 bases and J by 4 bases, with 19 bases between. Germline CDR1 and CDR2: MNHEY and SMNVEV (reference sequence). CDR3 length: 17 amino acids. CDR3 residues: CASSFFPPPGHYNEQFF. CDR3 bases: TGTGCCAGCAGTTTTTTTCCTCCCCCGGGGCATTACAATGAGCAGTTCTTC.

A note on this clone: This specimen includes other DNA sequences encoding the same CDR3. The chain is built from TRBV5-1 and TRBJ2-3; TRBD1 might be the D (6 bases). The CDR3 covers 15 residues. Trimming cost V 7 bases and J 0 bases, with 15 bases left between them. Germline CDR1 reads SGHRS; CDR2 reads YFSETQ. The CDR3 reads CASSPLGASTDTQYF. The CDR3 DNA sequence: TGCGCCAGCTCCCCCTTGGGGGCTAGCACAGATACGCAGTATTTT.

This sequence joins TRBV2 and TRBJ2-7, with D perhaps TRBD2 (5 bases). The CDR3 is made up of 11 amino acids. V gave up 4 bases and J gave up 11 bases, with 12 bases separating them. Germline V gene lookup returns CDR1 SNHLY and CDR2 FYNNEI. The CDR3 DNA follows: TGTGCCAGCAGTGCGGTGGGGAGAAAGTACTTC. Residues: CASSAVGRKYF.

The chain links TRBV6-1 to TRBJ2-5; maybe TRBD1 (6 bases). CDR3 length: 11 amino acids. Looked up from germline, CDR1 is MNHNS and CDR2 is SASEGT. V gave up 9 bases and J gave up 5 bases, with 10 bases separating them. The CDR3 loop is CASQGRETQYF. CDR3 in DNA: TGTGCCAGTCAGGGGCGGGAGACCCAGTACTTC.

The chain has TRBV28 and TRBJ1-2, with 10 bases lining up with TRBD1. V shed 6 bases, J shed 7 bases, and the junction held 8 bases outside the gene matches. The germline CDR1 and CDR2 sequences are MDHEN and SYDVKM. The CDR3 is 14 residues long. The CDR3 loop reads CASSPGTGEGGYTF. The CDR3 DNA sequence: TGTGCCAGCAGCCCCGGGACAGGGGAGGGTGGCTACACCTTC.

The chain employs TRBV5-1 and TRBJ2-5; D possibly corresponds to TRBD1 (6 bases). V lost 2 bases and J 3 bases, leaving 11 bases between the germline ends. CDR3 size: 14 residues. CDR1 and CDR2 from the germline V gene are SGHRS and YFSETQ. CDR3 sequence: CASSFFRTEETQYF. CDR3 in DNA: TGCGCCAGCAGCTTTTTTCGGACAGAAGAGACCCAGTACTTC.